These 14 T cell receptor beta chains were sequenced from one sample in a study of T cell responses to AZD1222 COVID-19 vaccine. Assay: immunoSEQ multiplex PCR; the TCRdb copy retains only in-frame clones and omits some. The sample has 200,000 or so clones; approximately 86% are singletons. The sequencing used peripheral blood, collected on day 0 of AZD1222 vaccination. These receptor sequences come from an adult in good health.

The genes are TRBV6-2 or TRBV6-3 and TRBJ1-2; D unclear. This CDR3 contains 12 residues. V was pared by 5 bases and J by 4 bases, with 8 bases between. Germline CDR1 and CDR2: MNHEY and SVGEGT. This CDR3 reads CASSVHPYGYTF. The CDR3 region has the DNA TGTGCCAGCAGTGTTCACCCCTATGGCTACACCTTC.

CDR3 protein: CASSLGFREKLFF. In nucleotides, the CDR3 is TGTGCCAGCAGCTTGGGTTTTCGGGAAAAACTGTTTTTT. This chain connects TRBV5-5 to TRBJ1-4; D remains ambiguous. Trimming took 0 bases from V and 8 from J, leaving 8 bases between them. This CDR3 spans 13 amino acids. The V gene's germline CDR1 is SGHKS and CDR2 YYEKEE (reference sequence).

This chain's CDR3 is CASSLGNSNQPQHF. For the CDR3, the DNA is TGTGCCAGCAGCTTGGGGAATAGCAATCAGCCCCAGCATTTT. This chain connects TRBV5-4 to TRBJ1-5; the D is unclear. The CDR3 loop spans 14 amino acids. The germline V gene encodes CDR1 SGHNT and CDR2 YYREEE (reference sequence). V was cut by 0 bases and J by 0 bases, with 4 bases left in between.

This rearrangement joins TRBV19 to TRBJ2-6, with TRBD1 identical over 11 bases. J was trimmed by 2 bases and V by 6 bases; bases with no gene match: 6. CDR1 and CDR2 from the germline V gene are LNHDA and SQIVND (reference sequence). The CDR3 has 17 amino acids. The DNA of the CDR3 is TGTGCCAGTAGCCCCCCGGGACAGGGGGCTGGGGCCAACGTCCTGACTTTC. This gives the protein CASSPPGQGAGANVLTF.

The chain employs TRBV6-5 and TRBJ2-7; D may be TRBD1 or TRBD2 (5 bases each). This CDR3 spans 14 amino acids. Germline CDR1 MNHEY, CDR2 SVGAGI. Trimming took off 5 bases at V and 6 bases at J, with 17 bases between the two ends. This CDR3 is CASSNKKGTFEQYF. The DNA of the CDR3 is TGTGCCAGCAGTAACAAAAAAGGGACCTTCGAGCAGTACTTC.

The chain recombines TRBV30 with TRBJ2-1, with 9 bases fitting TRBD2. The J segment lost 3 bases and the V segment lost 4 bases, leaving 1 base of the junction unmatched. Germline V gene lookup returns CDR1 GTSNPN and CDR2 SVGIG (reference sequence). The CDR3 is 13 amino acids. The CDR3 bases are TGTGCCTGGACTAGCGGGGTCTACAATGAGCAGTTCTTC. Translating gives CAWTSGVYNEQFF.

This clone was seen many times. The V call is TRBV19, the J call TRBJ1-4; 7 bases agree with TRBD1. CDR3 size: 13 residues. The junction had 3 bases not matched to a gene; V was cut back by 3 bases and J by 8 bases. Germline loops: CDR1 LNHDA, CDR2 SQIVND (reference sequence). The CDR3 region is CASSIGTAEKLFF. The CDR3 nucleotides are TGTGCCAGTAGTATCGGGACAGCCGAAAAACTGTTTTTT.

The chain carries TRBV9 and TRBJ2-2; D is possibly TRBD1 or TRBD2 (7 bases each). V lost 3 bases and J 5 bases, leaving 11 bases between the germline ends. Germline-derived CDR1 and CDR2 are SGDLS and YYNGEE. The CDR3 runs 14 residues. The CDR3 DNA follows: TGTGCCAGCAGCGGACAGGGACTAACCGGGGAGCTGTTTTTT. Translating gives CASSGQGLTGELFF. Based on the CDR3 plus reference TRBV9 and TRBJ2-2, the full variable domain is DSGVTQTPKHLITATGQRVTLRCSPRSGDLSVYWYQQSLDQGLQFLIQYYNGEERAKGNILERFSAQQFPDLHSELNLSSLELGDSALYFCASSGQGLTGELFFGEGSRLTVL.

The chain couples TRBV12-3 or TRBV12-4 to TRBJ1-1; no clear D. The CDR3 length is 13 residues. V was clipped by 3 bases and J by 7 bases, with 12 bases between them. The CDR3 DNA is TGTGCCAGCAGTTTCTCGGGAGTTGTTGAAGCTTTCTTT. It translates to CASSFSGVVEAFF.

The V call is TRBV7-6, the J call TRBJ1-4, with no clear D. CDR1 is SGHVS, CDR2 FNYEAQ, per germline. There are 15 residues in the CDR3. V lost 5 bases and J lost 3, with 13 bases in between. CDR3 region: CASSPRTDPNEKLFF. The CDR3 DNA reads TGTGCCAGCAGCCCCCGAACAGATCCTAATGAAAAACTGTTTTTT.

This rearrangement joins TRBV20-1 to TRBJ1-5; unclear D gene. Germline CDR1 and CDR2: DFQATT and SNEGSKA (reference sequence). The V and J ends lost 3 bases and 6 bases respectively, with 12 bases between them. The CDR3 has 13 residues. The CDR3 region is CSASLAGVQPQHF. The DNA for the CDR3 is TGCAGTGCTAGTCTAGCGGGAGTTCAGCCCCAGCATTTT.

This chain joins TRBV6-4 and TRBJ2-1, with D unclear. Per the germline V gene, CDR1 is MRHNA and CDR2 is SNTAGT. The CDR3 is 15 amino acids. The ends were cut back, 10 bases at V and 0 bases at J, with 16 bases in the middle. The CDR3 loop reads CATAVTLSSYNEQFF. The CDR3 nucleotides are TGTGCCACAGCCGTAACACTTAGCTCCTACAATGAGCAGTTCTTC.

The table lists this clone with a count of one. CDR3 nucleotides: TGTGCCACCAGCAGGGTGGACAGCTCTGGAAACACCATATATTTT. This encodes CATSRVDSSGNTIYF. V gene TRBV15 combines with J gene TRBJ1-3; D is possibly TRBD1 (6 bases). V was cut by 3 bases and J by 0 bases, with 9 bases left in between. Per germline, CDR1 LNHNV and CDR2 YYDKDF (reference sequence). The CDR3 has 15 amino acids.

The chain employs TRBV10-3 and TRBJ2-1; D not resolved. V was clipped by 4 bases and J by 5 bases, with 15 bases between them. The V gene's germline CDR1 is ENHRY and CDR2 SYGVKD. CDR3 size: 15 residues. The CDR3 DNA reads as TGTGCCATCAGTGTGGTGGGCGGTCAAGACAATGAGCAGTTCTTC. Translated, it gives CAISVVGGQDNEQFF.